This T cell receptor (beta chain) was identified in a study of cytomegalovirus exposure and HLA in healthy donors. Study in general: Genotyping of roughly 400 donors showed that about 79% belonged to the Caucasian-associated ancestry cluster.

The study ran its PCR with 60 Vbeta and 13 Jbeta primers. TCRdb's copy holds only in-frame clones and misses some; the assay was immunoSEQ multiplex PCR. The table records around 120,000 clones, around three quarters of them present only once. The V gene's germline CDR1 is SGHNT and CDR2 YYREEE (reference sequence). The CDR3 spans 14 residues. The junction had 6 bases not matched to a gene; V was cut back by 1 base and J by 7 bases. Turning to this clone: Its antigen remains unidentified.

Study results and limitations: TCR beta sequences numbering about 17,000 were associated with HLA alleles at 0.05 false discovery rate in a later analysis. TCR beta V- and J-gene trimming, according to a later analysis, was linked to a missense DCLRE1C variant. The productive fraction for most TCR beta V segments was about 87% or about 30% in an earlier analysis.

Source material: PBMCs. The source is a woman aged 35 to 49 in good health and CMV-seropositive. The V gene is TRBV5-4, the J gene TRBJ1-1; 8 bases align to TRBD1. CDR3 region: CASSLISTGVEAFF. CDR3 DNA: TGTGCCAGCAGCTTGATTTCGACAGGGGTTGAAGCTTTCTTT.